This T cell receptor (beta chain) was observed in a study of molecular identifiers for immune sequencing clone quantification. Turning to this clonotype: An end of the junction differs from the germline gene, which may be a read error.

TCRdb passed the PCR reads through MiXCR, listing each CDR3 protein once. The data show a few hundred thousand distinct CDR3 sequences, with about 26% seen just once and around 0.76% held by the top ten. Germline V gene lookup returns CDR1 SGDLS and CDR2 YYNGEE. CDR3 length: 13 residues. Source material: naive CD8+ T cells from blood, with Jurkat cell RNA spiked in. Sample subset: FACS-sorted CD8+CD4-CCR7+CD45RA+ naive T cells. The chain couples TRBV9 to TRBJ1-4; D unclear. This receptor was obtained from a human donor in good health. Some libraries in this study had Jurkat cell RNA spiked in. The CDR3 nucleotides are TGTGCCGGCAGTGGTAGCGGCCATGAAAAACTGTTTTTT. It specifies CAGSGSGHEKLFF. The complete variable domain, with remaining parts taken from reference TRBV9 and TRBJ1-4, reads DSGVTQTPKHLITATGQRVTLRCSPRSGDLSVYWYQQSLDQGLQFLIQYYNGEERAKGNILERFSAQQFPDLHSELNLSSLELGDSALYFCAGSGSGHEKLFFGSGTQLSVL.